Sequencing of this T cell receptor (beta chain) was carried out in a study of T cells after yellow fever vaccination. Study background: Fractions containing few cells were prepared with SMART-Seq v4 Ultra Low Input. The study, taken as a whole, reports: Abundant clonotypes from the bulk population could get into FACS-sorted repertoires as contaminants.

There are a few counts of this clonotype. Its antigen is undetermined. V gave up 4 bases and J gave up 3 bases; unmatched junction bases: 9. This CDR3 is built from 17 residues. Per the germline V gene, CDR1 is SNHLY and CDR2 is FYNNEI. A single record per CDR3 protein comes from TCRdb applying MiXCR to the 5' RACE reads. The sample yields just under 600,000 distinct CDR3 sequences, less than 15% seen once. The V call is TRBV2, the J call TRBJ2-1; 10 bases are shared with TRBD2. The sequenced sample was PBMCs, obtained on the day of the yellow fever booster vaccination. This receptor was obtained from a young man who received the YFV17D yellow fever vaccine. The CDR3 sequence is CASSADWTSGLYNEQFF. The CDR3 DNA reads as TGTGCCAGCAGTGCGGATTGGACTAGCGGCCTCTACAATGAGCAGTTCTTC.